Here is one T cell receptor beta chain with its context. Antigen: not known. This specimen belongs to a study of OX40 agonist ivuxolimab in advanced cancers. Study outcomes and limitations: There was clonal expansion of CD4+ and CD8+ blood T cells by week 6 at 0.1 to 3.0 mg/kg.

Libraries were prepared by immunoSEQ multiplex PCR; TCRdb keeps only in-frame clonotypes and omits some of them. The sample has 75,000 to 90,000 clones, 70% to 85% seen once. Trimming took off 0 bases at V and 11 bases at J, with 11 bases between the two ends. The CDR3 runs to 12 residues. The V gene's germline CDR1 is SGHRS and CDR2 YFSETQ. J is TRBJ1-1 and V is TRBV5-1; D gene unclear. Sequencing used CD4+ or CD8+ T cells sorted from blood, obtained in a trial of the OX40 agonist ivuxolimab. This clonotype was obtained from an adult with an advanced solid tumor such as melanoma, head and neck, liver or kidney cancer. For the CDR3, the DNA is TGCGCCAGCAGCTTGGAAGGGTGGGAGGCTTTCTTT. This translates into CASSLEGWEAFF. Together with reference TRBV5-1 and TRBJ1-1, the CDR3 gives the full variable domain: KAGVTQTPRYLIKTRGQQVTLSCSPISGHRSVSWYQQTPGQGLQFLFEYFSETQRNKGNFPGRFSGRQFSNSRSEMNVSTLELGDSALYLCASSLEGWEAFFGQGTRLTVV.